These 10 T cell receptor beta chains were all obtained from the same sample, sequenced in a study of CD4 T cells in relation to SARS-CoV-2 and coronaviruses. Before the COVID-19 pandemic, during about 2010-2018, CD4+ T cells were taken from unexposed donors. CD4+ T cells were isolated from the cells after more than nine days of culture. The repertoire was sequenced with immunoSEQ multiplex PCR; TCRdb's copy has only in-frame clones and lacks some. The data hold tens of thousands of clones, with over 65% observed a single time. These receptors have no identified antigens. The source material was CD4+ T cells from PBMCs, cultured in vitro. Source of these receptors: a human donor in good health.

This chain joins TRBV24-1 and TRBJ1-2, with D tentatively TRBD1 (5 bases). Deletions cut 3 bases from V and 8 bases from J, with 15 bases between. CDR3 length: 14 residues. Germline lookup yields CDR1 KGHDR and CDR2 SFDVKD. DNA for the CDR3: TGTGCCACCAGTGATACCCGGGACGCTGGGGGCTACACCTTC. This sequence encodes CATSDTRDAGGYTF.

This clone appeared once. The chain carries TRBV6-6 and TRBJ2-3; 10 nucleotides line up with TRBD1. Germline V gene sequence: CDR1 MNHNY, CDR2 SVGAGI (reference sequence). V trimming: 11 bases; J trimming: 4 bases; junction bases outside the gene matches: 6. CDR3 length: 13 amino acids. Here the CDR3 reads CAGGQGTADTQYF. The CDR3 coding sequence is TGTGCCGGGGGACAGGGGACGGCAGATACGCAGTATTTT.

The rearrangement uses TRBV28 and TRBJ1-6; 7 positions agree with TRBD1. Looked up from germline, CDR1 is MDHEN and CDR2 is SYDVKM. V lost 7 bases and J lost 7; bases outside the gene matches: 10. The CDR3 is 15 residues long. The chain's CDR3 is CASTPRSGGNSPLHF. DNA of the CDR3: TGTGCCAGCACACCTCGTTCAGGGGGAAATTCACCCCTCCACTTT.

This chain links TRBV10-3 with TRBJ2-3; D assignment may be TRBD1 or TRBD2 (5 bases each). The CDR3 covers 15 residues. Trimming took off 9 bases at V and 10 bases at J, with 26 bases between the two ends. Germline lookup yields CDR1 ENHRY and CDR2 SYGVKD. CDR3 in amino acids: CAMAGREPGRAAQYF. CDR3 nucleotides: TGTGCCATGGCAGGGCGCGAACCAGGGCGGGCTGCGCAGTATTTT.

This rearrangement joins TRBV5-6 to TRBJ2-7, with D perhaps matching TRBD2 (5 bases). Germline V gene sequence: CDR1 SGHDT, CDR2 YYEEEE. The CDR3 is 14 residues long. V lost 0 bases and J 2 bases, leaving 9 bases between the germline ends. The CDR3, as DNA: TGTGCCAGCAGCTTGGTTGGAGGCGCCTACGAGCAGTACTTC. Protein: CASSLVGGAYEQYF.

This rearrangement joins TRBV7-9 to TRBJ1-1; D gene ambiguous. CDR1 SEHNR and CDR2 FQNEAQ come from the germline V gene (reference sequence). Trimming took 0 bases from V and 4 from J, leaving 9 bases between them. The CDR3 extends over 14 amino acids. CDR3 amino acids: CASSLARDGTEAFF. Written as DNA, the CDR3 is TGTGCCAGCAGCTTAGCCCGGGATGGCACTGAAGCTTTCTTT.

This chain links TRBV27 with TRBJ2-2, with TRBD1 matching 11 bases. The length of the CDR3 is 17 residues. Germline V gene lookup returns CDR1 MNHEY and CDR2 SMNVEV (reference sequence). J gave up 5 bases and V 6 bases, and 11 bases lay outside the gene matches. CDR3 residues: CASRSLGTGGRTGELFF. DNA for the CDR3: TGTGCCAGCAGATCACTAGGGACAGGGGGTCGAACCGGGGAGCTGTTTTTT.

The chain combines TRBV21-1 with TRBJ2-1; the listed D gene, TRBD2, was not tested against the DNA. TRBV21-1 is a recognized pseudogene. CDR3 length: 16 amino acids. The DNA of the CDR3 is TGTGCCAGCAGCGCCGGGTCGGGGGGACTCTACAATGAGCAGTTCTTC. It codes for CASSAGSGGLYNEQFF.

This rearrangement joins TRBV28 to TRBJ2-3, with D unclear. Trimming took 8 bases from V and 2 from J, leaving 20 bases between them. The CDR3 consists of 16 residues. Germline lookup yields CDR1 MDHEN and CDR2 SYDVKM. The CDR3 protein is CASYSTSLPFTDTQYF. CDR3 nucleotide sequence: TGTGCCAGCTATTCAACATCCCTACCCTTCACAGATACGCAGTATTTT.

This clone occurred once. This chain links TRBV24-1 with TRBJ1-5, with 10 nucleotides matching TRBD1. The CDR3 contains 15 residues. Germline V gene lookup returns CDR1 KGHDR and CDR2 SFDVKD. Trimming removed 4 bases from V and 4 bases from J; junction bases left unmatched: 3. Here the CDR3 reads CATSERDRGNQPQHF. Here the CDR3 DNA reads TGTGCCACCAGTGAAAGGGACAGGGGAAATCAGCCCCAGCATTTT.